These 14 T cell receptor beta chains share one sample of origin, sequenced in a study of regulatory T cells in long-lasting Graves disease. With iRepertoire HTBI primers and Arm-PCR of CDR3 regions, TCR beta libraries were built. One entry per CDR3 protein, called by TCRdb with MiXCR from the multiplex PCR reads. The sample lists about 540,000 distinct CDR3 sequences; about 13% were seen once. This sample's time point: newly diagnosed GD, antithyroid drugs for less than 3 months. Generation of the TCR library employed RNA extracted from PBMCs. Separately, the same data were catalogued under a study of T cells in Graves' hyperthyroidism and ophthalmopathy.

The source was peripheral blood mononuclear cells (PBMCs), collected at new diagnosis, from a patient treated with antithyroid drugs. These receptors were taken from a man younger than 40 with Graves disease.

This clonotype has at least ten counts. The V and J genes are TRBV20-1 and TRBJ2-5; D remains ambiguous. Per the germline V gene, CDR1 is DFQATT and CDR2 is SNEGSKA (reference sequence). This CDR3 spans 12 amino acids. V shed 8 bases and J shed 5 bases, with 15 bases lying between them. CDR3: CSTKAHTETQYF. The CDR3 nucleotides read TGCAGTACTAAAGCGCATACTGAGACCCAGTACTTC.

This clonotype was found many times. This rearrangement joins TRBV12-3 or TRBV12-4 to TRBJ1-1, with a tentative D call TRBD1 (6 bases). Trimming cost V 7 bases and J 11 bases, with 20 bases left between them. CDR3 length: 13 residues. The CDR3 is CASTGVGGTYAFF. The CDR3 bases are TGTGCCAGCACAGGGGTAGGTGGGACGTATGCTTTCTTT.

In its sample, this clonotype was seen many times. The chain uses TRBV27 and TRBJ2-7, with no clear D. CDR1 is MNHEY, CDR2 SMNVEV, per germline (reference sequence). The ends were cut back, 8 bases at V and 5 bases at J, with 19 bases in the middle. This CDR3 is built from 14 residues. The CDR3 DNA is TGTGCCAGCGCACCCTCAAGCCCCCTCCACGAGCAGTACTTC. This gives the protein CASAPSSPLHEQYF.

This clonotype appeared many times. The chain uses TRBV20-1 and TRBJ2-7, with 9 nucleotides matching TRBD2. The V gene's germline CDR1 is DFQATT and CDR2 SNEGSKA (reference sequence). The CDR3 extends over 15 amino acids. Trimming took 1 base from V and 2 from J; bases not matched to a gene: 6. CDR3 bases: TGCAGTGCTAGAGGAGGGGCTAGCGGGACCTACGAGCAGTACTTC. It translates to CSARGGASGTYEQYF.

This clonotype was counted at least ten times. The CDR3 region has the DNA TGTGCCATCAGCGAGGGGACTAGCGGGGTCTACGAGCAGTACTTC. As protein: CAISEGTSGVYEQYF. The chain couples TRBV10-3 to TRBJ2-7, with 13 positions matching TRBD2. Looked up from germline, CDR1 is ENHRY and CDR2 is SYGVKD. J lost 3 bases, V lost 6 bases, and 5 bases had no gene match. The CDR3 is 15 residues long.

Comment on this clonotype: At one end, the junction sequence differs from germline, possibly due to a read error. V is TRBV20-1 and J is TRBJ1-1, with 7 positions matching TRBD1. The CDR3 has 13 amino acids. The germline gives CDR1 DFQATT, CDR2 SNEGSKA (reference sequence). This chain's CDR3 is CSVRDRAITEAFF. The CDR3 nucleotides read TGCAGTGTTAGAGACAGGGCTATTACTGAAGCTTTCTTT.

This chain uses TRBV7-9 with TRBJ1-1, with 7 bases identical to TRBD1. The J segment lost 0 bases and the V segment lost 5 bases, leaving 9 bases of the junction unmatched. From germline, CDR1 is SEHNR and CDR2 FQNEAQ (reference sequence). CDR3 length equals 16 residues. DNA of the CDR3: TGTGCCAGCAGCCAAGACTGGGGACAGTTGAACACTGAAGCTTTCTTT. Translation gives CASSQDWGQLNTEAFF.

This clonotype was counted at least ten times. This chain links TRBV30 with TRBJ1-2; D call uncertain. Germline CDR1 is GTSNPN and CDR2 is SVGIG (reference sequence). The CDR3 spans 12 residues. The germline V and J ends were trimmed by 1 base and 8 bases, with 11 bases remaining between them. In nucleotides, the CDR3 is TGTGCCTGGAGTGACGACATGGGGGGCTACACCTTC. Translating gives CAWSDDMGGYTF.

Of note for this clonotype: Since no conserved phenylalanine or tryptophan closes the CDR3, a read error is the likely cause. The gene calls are TRBV4-2 and TRBJ2-7; D might be TRBD1 or TRBD2, each matching 6 bases. CDR1 is LGHNA, CDR2 YNFKEQ, per germline. Trimming left V 5 bases short and J 4 bases short, with 18 bases between. The CDR3 runs 15 residues. The CDR3 DNA is TGTGCCAGCAGCTTGGAGGGGGACGGGGTTTACGAGCAGTACCTC. Protein sequence: CASSLEGDGVYEQYL.

CDR3 amino acids: CASSLGRLREQFF. CDR3 in DNA: TGTGCCAGCAGCTTGGGTCGGCTCCGTGAGCAGTTCTTC. The chain has TRBV5-4 and TRBJ2-1; D is undetermined. The germline V gene encodes CDR1 SGHNT and CDR2 YYREEE (reference sequence). This CDR3 comprises 13 residues. With 0 bases removed from V and 9 bases from J, the gap between germline ends came to 10 bases.

There are many counts of this clonotype. The genes are TRBV11-2 and TRBJ1-4; D is perhaps TRBD1 (5 bases). Germline CDR1 SGHAT, CDR2 FQNNGV. The CDR3 loop spans 15 amino acids. Trimming removed 5 bases at V and 3 bases at J, with 13 bases between. In DNA form, the CDR3 reads TGTGCCAGCAGCCAGACTGGGGGGGCTAATGAAAAACTGTTTTTT. Amino acid sequence: CASSQTGGANEKLFF.

This clonotype was seen ten or more times. The genes are TRBV6-1 and TRBJ1-1, with D perhaps matching TRBD1 (6 bases). The germline V gene encodes CDR1 MNHNS and CDR2 SASEGT. This CDR3 is built from 18 residues. The V end was cut by 5 bases, the J end by 1 base, with 23 bases between. The CDR3 bases are TGTGCCAGCAGTACGCATTTCAGGGGAATGAGGAGGAACACTGAAGCTTTCTTT. As protein: CASSTHFRGMRRNTEAFF.

This clonotype has at least ten counts. The V and J genes are TRBV20-1 and TRBJ2-7; 10 bases are shared with TRBD2. The CDR3 totals 14 residues. The J segment lost 4 bases and the V segment lost 1 base, leaving 4 bases of the junction unmatched. Germline V gene lookup returns CDR1 DFQATT and CDR2 SNEGSKA (reference sequence). The CDR3 nucleotides read TGCAGTGCTAGAGGTCCTAGCGGGAGTTACGAGCAGTACTTC. It encodes CSARGPSGSYEQYF.

In this sample, this clonotype turned up many times. The CDR3 here is CASTVHLLTGSSYEQYF. The CDR3 bases are TGTGCCAGCACCGTCCACCTCCTGACAGGGAGCTCCTACGAGCAGTACTTC. The chain carries TRBV6-1 and TRBJ2-7, with 7 nucleotides matching TRBD1. The CDR3 is 17 residues long. Germline lookup yields CDR1 MNHNS and CDR2 SASEGT. The V segment lost 7 bases and the J segment 0 bases; nucleotides outside the gene matches: 15.